Listed below are T cell receptor beta chains from one sample, sequenced in a study of blood T cell repertoires in COVID-19. Produced via immunoSEQ multiplex PCR; TCRdb's table is partial and in-frame only. The sample holds tens of thousands of clones, 85% to 90% seen once. The sample taken for sequencing was peripheral blood. Every receptor here comes from a woman between 45 and 60 years old with active or convalescent COVID-19. Each CDR3 is given with its conserved first and last residue. The D gene is left open where the match is weak. Not every row has a clone size; where given, it reads once, few, many or a size class.

-	TRBV5-1	TRBJ1-1	TRBD1	TGCGCCAGCAGCCGCTCCGGGACAGGGGTTTCGGAAGCTTTCTTT	CASSRSGTGVSEAFF
-	TRBV7-2	TRBJ1-2	TRBD1	TGTGCCAGCAGCCCGAGTCCCGGGACAGGGTACTATGGCTACACCTTC	CASSPSPGTGYYGYTF
many	TRBV19	TRBJ2-1	-	TGTGCCAGTAGTATAGACCTAGTCGTCCGCGATGAGCAGTTCTTC	CASSIDLVVRDEQFF
-	TRBV11-2	TRBJ1-1	TRBD1	TGTGCCAGCAGCATACAGGGGTTAGGCTTTGGGATGAACACTGAAGCTTTCTTT	CASSIQGLGFGMNTEAFF
-	TRBV19	TRBJ1-1	-	TGTGCCTCTTGGGAGGCGAACACTGAAGCTTTCTTT	CASWEANTEAFF
-	TRBV9	TRBJ1-3	TRBD1	TGTGCCAGCAGCGGCCTCTCCCGGGACAGGGGGCACTCGGGAAACACCATATATTTT	CASSGLSRDRGHSGNTIYF
once	TRBV7-3	TRBJ2-1	TRBD2	TGTGCCAGCAGCGTCCAGGGGACTAGCGGGAGGAATGAGCAGTTCTTC	CASSVQGTSGRNEQFF
-	TRBV29-1	TRBJ2-7	TRBD2	TGCAGCGTTGGGGTAGGGACTAGCGGGAGCACCTACGAGCAGTACTTC	CSVGVGTSGSTYEQYF
-	TRBV6-6	TRBJ1-2	-	TGTGCCAGCAGTCCGAAGACAGGTCCGACGTATGGCTACACCTTC	CASSPKTGPTYGYTF
-	TRBV7-3	TRBJ2-3	TRBD2	TGTGCCAGCAGCTCCAAACTAGCGGGGTGGGGAGATACGCAGTATTTT	CASSSKLAGWGDTQYF
many	TRBV7-2	TRBJ2-3	-	TGTGCCAGCAGCCCATCAAGAAGCGTGGATACGCAGTATTTT	CASSPSRSVDTQYF
few	TRBV7-9	TRBJ1-1	-	TGTGCCAGCAGCGACACAGGGTATGGCACTGAAGCTTTCTTT	CASSDTGYGTEAFF
-	TRBV5-1	TRBJ1-5	TRBD1	TGCGCCAGCAGCTTGGGGGACAGCAGCAATCGGCCCCAGCATTTT	CASSLGDSSNRPQHF
-	TRBV3-1/TRBV3-2	TRBJ2-7	-	TGTGCCAGCAGCCAAGATCCCGTCTACGAGCAGTACTTC	CASSQDPVYEQYF
-	TRBV29-1	TRBJ2-6	TRBD1	TGCAGCGTAAGGACAGGGGGCTCTGGGGCCAACGTCCTGACTTTC	CSVRTGGSGANVLTF
-	TRBV9	TRBJ2-4	-	TGTGCCAGCAGCGGCGAGGGGGACATTCAGTACTTC	CASSGEGDIQYF
once	TRBV9	TRBJ2-2	-	TGTGCCACCACGGGAAACACCGGGGAGCTGTTTTTT	CATTGNTGELFF
-	TRBV7-3	TRBJ2-7	-	TGTGCCAGCAGCTTTGCAGCGGACTACGAGCAGTACTTC	CASSFAADYEQYF
-	TRBV9	TRBJ1-2	-	TGTGCCAGCAGCTACCGGGAGCGAGCTAACTATGGCTACACCTTC	CASSYRERANYGYTF
-	TRBV29-1	TRBJ1-4	-	TGCAGCGTTGCTCTAGGAGGTGAAAAACTGTTTTTT	CSVALGGEKLFF
-	TRBV11-2	TRBJ2-7	TRBD2	TGTGCCAGCAGCACTCTAGCGGGAGCGGACGAGCAGTACTTC	CASSTLAGADEQYF
-	TRBV6-4	TRBJ1-6	-	TGTGCCAGCAGTGACGCCAGGCCCCTCTTGAATTCACCCCTCCACTTT	CASSDARPLLNSPLHF
-	TRBV14	TRBJ2-7	TRBD1	TGTGCCAGCAGCCAAGACCGTGGGACAGGCTACTACGAGCAGTACTTC	CASSQDRGTGYYEQYF
-	TRBV30	TRBJ1-4	-	TGTGCCTGGAGTGTATCCAGATATGAAAAACTGTTTTTT	CAWSVSRYEKLFF
-	TRBV19	TRBJ2-2	TRBD2	TGTGCCAGTAGTTCCGGAGGGCTAGCGGGAGGGCGGAACACCGGGGAGCTGTTTTTT	CASSSGGLAGGRNTGELFF
-	TRBV6-5	TRBJ1-6	-	TGTGCCAGCAGTTACGGAGGTCATTCACCCCTCCACTTT	CASSYGGHSPLHF
-	TRBV20-1	TRBJ2-1	TRBD2	TGCAGTGCTAGTAGTCCTTGGTCTAGCGGGTCGTACAATGAGCAGTTCTTC	CSASSPWSSGSYNEQFF
-	TRBV6-5	TRBJ2-7	TRBD2	TGTGCCAGCAGTTACGTGCGGGAGGGCCGAGACGAGCAGTACTTC	CASSYVREGRDEQYF
-	TRBV5-1	TRBJ2-7	-	TGCGCCAGCAGCTACGGACAGGGAGGGGCATACGAGCAGTACTTC	CASSYGQGGAYEQYF
-	TRBV30	TRBJ1-5	TRBD1	TGTGCCTGGAGAGCCGGGACAGGGGGCATTAATAGCAATCAGCCCCAGCATTTT	CAWRAGTGGINSNQPQHF
-	TRBV2	TRBJ2-7	TRBD2	TGTGCCAGCAGAGGGACTAGCGGACTCTACGAGCAGTACTTC	CASRGTSGLYEQYF
-	TRBV6-4	TRBJ1-3	TRBD1	TGTGCCAGATCACGGGACAGAGCTGCAAAAAATGGAAACACCATATATTTT	CARSRDRAAKNGNTIYF
-	TRBV18	TRBJ2-2	-	TGTGCCAGCTCACCAAGATTGCGGTCAGCGGCCCTCACCGGGGAGCTGTTTTTT	CASSPRLRSAALTGELFF
-	TRBV15	TRBJ2-1	-	TGTGCCACCAGCAGAGAAGCGGAGCCCTACAATGAGCAGTTCTTC	CATSREAEPYNEQFF
-	TRBV5-5	TRBJ1-5	-	TGTGCCAGCAGCTTAGGAGAAAGGGGTCAGCCCCAGCATTTT	CASSLGERGQPQHF
-	TRBV27	TRBJ1-4	-	TGTGCCAGCAGGGGATACAGGGTTGGCGAAAAACTGTTTTTT	CASRGYRVGEKLFF
-	TRBV9	TRBJ2-7	TRBD2	TGTGCCAGCAGCGTAGGAAGCGGGGGCTCCTACGAGCAGTACTTC	CASSVGSGGSYEQYF
-	TRBV27	TRBJ1-6	-	TGTGCCAGCAGTTTCAGGGTGTACAGGTCACCCCTCCACTTT	CASSFRVYRSPLHF
-	TRBV19	TRBJ2-1	-	TGTGCCAGTAGTATAGGTGCGGAAAGCTCCTACAATGAGCAGTTCTTC	CASSIGAESSYNEQFF
-	TRBV10-3	TRBJ2-3	TRBD1	TGTGCCATCCGGACAGGGGTGGACACAGATACGCAGTATTTT	CAIRTGVDTDTQYF
-	TRBV5-6	TRBJ2-7	-	TGTGCCAGCAGGGACCTCGCTGGGGGGTACGAGCAGTACTTC	CASRDLAGGYEQYF
-	TRBV4-2	TRBJ2-3	TRBD2	TGTGCCAGCAGCCAGACTAGCGGGAGCGCAGATACGCAGTATTTT	CASSQTSGSADTQYF
-	TRBV7-9	TRBJ2-1	TRBD2	TGTGCCAGCAGCTTAGTTGGGCTAGCGGGAGTATCGGATGAGCAGTTCTTC	CASSLVGLAGVSDEQFF
-	TRBV6-5	TRBJ1-3	-	TGTGCCAGCATCAACTCTGGAAACACCATATATTTT	CASINSGNTIYF
-	TRBV11-2	TRBJ2-4	-	TGTGCCAGCAGCCAAGGCCTAAACACAGTCAAAAACATTCAGTACTTC	CASSQGLNTVKNIQYF
-	TRBV7-9	TRBJ1-3	-	TGTGCCAGCAGCACTTCCCGGGACTCGAGCTCTGGAAACACCATATATTTT	CASSTSRDSSSGNTIYF
-	TRBV19	TRBJ2-7	TRBD1	TGTGCCAGTAGTTCTCGGGACAGGTTATACGAGCAGTACTTC	CASSSRDRLYEQYF
few	TRBV5-1	TRBJ2-2	TRBD2	TGCGCCAGCAGCTTGGGGGCGGGAGGCACCGGGGAGCTGTTTTTT	CASSLGAGGTGELFF
-	TRBV9	TRBJ2-7	-	TGTGCCAGCAGCGTAGGGATAGACTCCCCGTCCTACGAGCAGTACTTC	CASSVGIDSPSYEQYF
-	TRBV7-3	TRBJ2-3	-	TGTGCCAGCAGCCCCCTGGGGGGAGATACAGATACGCAGTATTTT	CASSPLGGDTDTQYF